This TCR beta chain was recovered during a study of Graves' ophthalmopathy and Graves' hyperthyroidism. RNA transcripts served as template for amplifying TCR beta CDR3 sequences. A first-round RT-PCR used HTBI primers, followed by a second-round multiplex PCR. One entry per CDR3 protein results from TCRdb running MiXCR on the multiplex PCR reads. The table lists about 380,000 distinct CDR3 sequences, 15% to 19% of them singletons. Among the hyperthyroidism patients, all were newly diagnosed, aged 18 to 65, with under 2 months' duration. Diagnosis relied on clinical symptoms, serum thyroxine, TRAb, thyroid ultrasound and orbital computed tomography. Isolation of PBMCs was performed using 8 to 10 ml of fresh peripheral blood. The CDR3 sequence is 14 residues long. Germline values: CDR1 SGHRS, CDR2 YFSETQ. Unmatched junction bases numbered 3, after V lost 4 bases and J lost 0 bases. Study conclusions and caveats: Most expanded clonotypes in thyroid above 0.001 frequency also showed up in blood.

This clonotype was recorded at least ten times. The antigen is not known. The receptor comes from a young woman with stable Graves' hyperthyroidism. Sequences were obtained from peripheral blood. The chain uses TRBV5-1 and TRBJ1-2, with 7 bases fitting TRBD1. The CDR3 sequence: CASSTGTANYGYTF. For the CDR3, the DNA is TGCGCCAGCAGCACTGGGACAGCTAACTATGGCTACACCTTC.